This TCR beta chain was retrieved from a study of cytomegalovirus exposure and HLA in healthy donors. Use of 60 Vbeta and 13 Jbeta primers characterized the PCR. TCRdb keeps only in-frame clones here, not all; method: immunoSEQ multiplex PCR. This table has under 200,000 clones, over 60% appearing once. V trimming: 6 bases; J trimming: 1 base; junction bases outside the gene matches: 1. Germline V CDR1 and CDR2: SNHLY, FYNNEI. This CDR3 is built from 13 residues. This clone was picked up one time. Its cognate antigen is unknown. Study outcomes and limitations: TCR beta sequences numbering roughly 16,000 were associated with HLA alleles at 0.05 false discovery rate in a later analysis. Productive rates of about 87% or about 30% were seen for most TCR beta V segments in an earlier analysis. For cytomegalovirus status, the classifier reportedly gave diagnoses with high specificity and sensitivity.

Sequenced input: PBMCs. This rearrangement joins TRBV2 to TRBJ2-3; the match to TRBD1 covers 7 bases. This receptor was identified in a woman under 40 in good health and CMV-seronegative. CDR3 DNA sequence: TGTGCCAGCAGGGGGACAGGCACAGATACGCAGTATTTT. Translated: CASRGTGTDTQYF. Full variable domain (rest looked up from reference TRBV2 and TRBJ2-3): EPEVTQTPSHQVTQMGQEVILRCVPISNHLYFYWYRQILGQKVEFLVSFYNNEISEKSEIFDDQFSVERPDGSNFTLKIRSTKLEDSAMYFCASRGTGTDTQYFGPGTRLTVL.